Detailed here is one TCR beta chain. Clinical history reported by participants formed the basis on which cohorts were assigned. This specimen belongs to a study of blood T cell repertoires in COVID-19. This CDR3 is built from 11 residues. CDR1 KGHSH and CDR2 LQKENI come from the germline V gene. The V and J ends lost 4 bases and 7 bases respectively, with 7 bases between them. In the authors' workflow: By means of reference gene primer amplification, nucleated cell counts were estimated. Repertoires were generated with immunoSEQ multiplex PCR, while TCRdb's copy carries only in-frame clones and drops some. D and trimming were read from the DNA, whereas the V and J calls and clone size are those reported in that table. This table holds hundreds of thousands of clones, approximately 90% found once.

The clonotype was recovered from a man aged 45-65 years who had been exposed to COVID-19. The rearrangement links TRBV18 to TRBJ1-1; D gene ambiguous. Sequencing input: PBMCs or T cells enriched from blood (not recorded which). CDR3 loop: CASSQHHEAFF. CDR3 DNA sequence: TGTGCCAGCTCACAGCATCATGAAGCTTTCTTT.